This TCR beta chain appears in the sequencing data of a study of blood T cell repertoires in COVID-19. The overall study: Material from acute and convalescent COVID-19 was sourced from the United States, Italy and Spain. T cells, B-cell-depleted T cells, or PBMCs provided the cDNA or gDNA that served as material.

Original data processing: The authors estimated nucleated cell counts from reference gene primer amplification. Data came from immunoSEQ multiplex PCR; TCRdb stores just in-frame clones and leaves some out. Clonal size and the V and J genes are those of that table, whereas D and trimming came from the DNA. The top ten clones hold around 9.4% of a sample with 85,000 to 120,000 clones, approximately 85% of them seen once. V shed 6 bases and J shed 4 bases, with 23 bases lying between them. The CDR3 is 17 residues long. Germline-derived CDR1 and CDR2 are ENHRY and SYGVKD. Material: peripheral blood. V and J are TRBV10-3 and TRBJ2-3; TRBD2 might be the D (6 bases). The sequence was obtained from a man aged 40-55 years with active or convalescent COVID-19. CDR3 protein: CAIRSEGGLVGADTQYF. The CDR3 DNA sequence: TGTGCCATCAGATCCGAGGGAGGCCTCGTCGGGGCAGATACGCAGTATTTT.